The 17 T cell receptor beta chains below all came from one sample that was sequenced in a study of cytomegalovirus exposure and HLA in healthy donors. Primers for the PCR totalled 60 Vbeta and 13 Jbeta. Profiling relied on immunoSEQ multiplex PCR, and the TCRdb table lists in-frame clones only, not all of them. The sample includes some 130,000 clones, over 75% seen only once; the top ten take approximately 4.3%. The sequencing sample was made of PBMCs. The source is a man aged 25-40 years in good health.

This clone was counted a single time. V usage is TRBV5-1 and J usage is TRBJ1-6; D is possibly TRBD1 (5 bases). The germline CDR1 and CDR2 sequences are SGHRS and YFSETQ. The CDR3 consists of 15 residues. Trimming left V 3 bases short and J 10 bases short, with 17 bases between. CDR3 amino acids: CASSSEVGVGSPLHF. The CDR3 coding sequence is TGCGCCAGCAGCTCCGAGGTAGGGGTTGGGTCACCCCTCCACTTT.

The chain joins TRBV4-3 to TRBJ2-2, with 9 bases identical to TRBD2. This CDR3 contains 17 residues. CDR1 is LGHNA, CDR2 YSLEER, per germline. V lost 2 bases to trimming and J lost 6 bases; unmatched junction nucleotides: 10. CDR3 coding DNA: TGCGCCAGCAGCCAACTGATAGCGGGAGCGTCGGCCGGGGAGCTGTTTTTT. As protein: CASSQLIAGASAGELFF.

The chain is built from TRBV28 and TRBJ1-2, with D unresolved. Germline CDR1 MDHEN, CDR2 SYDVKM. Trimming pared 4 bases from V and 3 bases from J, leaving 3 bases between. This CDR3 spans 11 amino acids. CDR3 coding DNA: TGTGCCAGCAGTTCGGACTATGGCTACACCTTC. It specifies CASSSDYGYTF.

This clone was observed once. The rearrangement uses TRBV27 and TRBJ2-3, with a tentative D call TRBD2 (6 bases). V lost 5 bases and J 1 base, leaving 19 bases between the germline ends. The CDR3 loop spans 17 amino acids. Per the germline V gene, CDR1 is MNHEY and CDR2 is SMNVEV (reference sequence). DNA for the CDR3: TGTGCCAGCAGTGACCTTTTGGAGGGGTTTGGCACAGATACGCAGTATTTT. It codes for CASSDLLEGFGTDTQYF.

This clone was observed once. The CDR3 DNA is TGTGCCAGCAGCAAGGAGGGCCAAGAGCAGTTCTTC. Translating gives CASSKEGQEQFF. This chain joins TRBV7-2 and TRBJ2-1; possible D gene TRBD2, 6 bases. Germline CDR1 is SGHTA and CDR2 is FQGNSA. V dropped 5 bases and J dropped 10 bases, with 12 bases sitting between them. There are 12 residues in the CDR3.

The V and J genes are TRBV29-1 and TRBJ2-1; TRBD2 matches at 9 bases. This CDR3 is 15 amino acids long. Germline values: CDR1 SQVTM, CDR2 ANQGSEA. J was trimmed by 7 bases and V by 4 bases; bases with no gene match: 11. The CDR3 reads CSVGGGTSLGNEQFF. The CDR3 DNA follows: TGCAGCGTTGGAGGCGGGACTAGCTTGGGGAATGAGCAGTTCTTC.

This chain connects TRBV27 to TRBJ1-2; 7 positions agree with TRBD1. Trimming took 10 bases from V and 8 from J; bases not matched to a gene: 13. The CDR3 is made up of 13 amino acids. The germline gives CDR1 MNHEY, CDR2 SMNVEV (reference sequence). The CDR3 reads CATAGTASRGYTF. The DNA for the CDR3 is TGTGCCACTGCCGGGACAGCATCTCGGGGCTACACCTTC.

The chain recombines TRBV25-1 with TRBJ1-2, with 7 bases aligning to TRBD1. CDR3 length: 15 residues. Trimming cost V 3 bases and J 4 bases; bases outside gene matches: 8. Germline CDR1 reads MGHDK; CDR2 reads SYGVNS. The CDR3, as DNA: TGTGCCAGCAGTGATCCCGGGACAGACCGCTATGGCTACACCTTC. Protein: CASSDPGTDRYGYTF.

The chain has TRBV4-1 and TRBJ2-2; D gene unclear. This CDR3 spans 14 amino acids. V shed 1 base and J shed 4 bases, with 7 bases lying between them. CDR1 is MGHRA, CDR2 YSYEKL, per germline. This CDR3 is CASSQVTITGELFF. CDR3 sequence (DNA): TGCGCCAGCAGCCAAGTAACTATCACCGGGGAGCTGTTTTTT.

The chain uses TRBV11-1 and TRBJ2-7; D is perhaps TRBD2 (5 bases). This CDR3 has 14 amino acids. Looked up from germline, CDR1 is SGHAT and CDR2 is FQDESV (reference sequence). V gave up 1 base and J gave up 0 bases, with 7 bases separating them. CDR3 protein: CASSLGGPSYEQYF. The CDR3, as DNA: TGTGCCAGCAGCTTAGGAGGGCCCTCCTACGAGCAGTACTTC.

CDR3 in amino acids: CASSLAGGSYEQYF. CDR3 coding DNA: TGTGCCAGCAGCTTAGCTGGCGGGAGTTACGAGCAGTACTTC. The chain employs TRBV7-2 and TRBJ2-7, with 7 positions matching TRBD2. Germline V gene lookup returns CDR1 SGHTA and CDR2 FQGNSA. The CDR3 covers 14 residues. With 0 bases clipped from V and 4 bases from J, the junction kept 3 bases outside the gene matches. Together with reference TRBV7-2 and TRBJ2-7, the CDR3 gives the full variable domain: GAGVSQSPSNKVTEKGKDVELRCDPISGHTALYWYRQSLGQGLEFLIYFQGNSAPDKSGLPSDRFSAERTGGSVSTLTIQRTQQEDSAVYLCASSLAGGSYEQYFGPGTRLTVT.

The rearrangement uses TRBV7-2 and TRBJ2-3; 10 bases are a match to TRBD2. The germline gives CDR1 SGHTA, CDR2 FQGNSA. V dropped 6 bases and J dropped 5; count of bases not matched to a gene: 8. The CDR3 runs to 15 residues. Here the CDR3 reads CASSLTSGAGDTQYF. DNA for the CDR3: TGTGCCAGCAGTCTTACTAGCGGGGCCGGAGATACGCAGTATTTT.

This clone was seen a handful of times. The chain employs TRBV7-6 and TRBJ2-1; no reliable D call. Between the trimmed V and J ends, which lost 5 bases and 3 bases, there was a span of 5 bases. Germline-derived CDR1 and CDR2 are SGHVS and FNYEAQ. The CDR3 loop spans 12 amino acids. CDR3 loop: CASSPYYNEQFF. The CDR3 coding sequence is TGTGCCAGCAGCCCCTACTACAATGAGCAGTTCTTC.

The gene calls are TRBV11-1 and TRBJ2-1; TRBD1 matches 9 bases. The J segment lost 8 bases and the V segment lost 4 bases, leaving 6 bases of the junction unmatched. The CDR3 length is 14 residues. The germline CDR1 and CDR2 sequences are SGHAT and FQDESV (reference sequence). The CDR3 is CASSSRDRVYEQFF. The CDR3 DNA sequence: TGTGCCAGCAGCTCCCGGGACAGGGTCTATGAGCAGTTCTTC. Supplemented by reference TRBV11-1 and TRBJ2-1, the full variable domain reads EAEVAQSPRYKITEKSQAVAFWCDPISGHATLYWYRQILGQGPELLVQFQDESVVDDSQLPKDRFSAERLKGVDSTLKIQPAELGDSAMYLCASSSRDRVYEQFFGPGTRLTVL.

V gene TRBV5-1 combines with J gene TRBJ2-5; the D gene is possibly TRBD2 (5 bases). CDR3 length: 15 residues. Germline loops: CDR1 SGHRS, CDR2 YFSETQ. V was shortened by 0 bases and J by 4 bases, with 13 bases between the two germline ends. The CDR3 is CASSLDPGGGETQYF. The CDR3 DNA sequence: TGCGCCAGCAGCTTGGACCCTGGAGGTGGAGAGACCCAGTACTTC.

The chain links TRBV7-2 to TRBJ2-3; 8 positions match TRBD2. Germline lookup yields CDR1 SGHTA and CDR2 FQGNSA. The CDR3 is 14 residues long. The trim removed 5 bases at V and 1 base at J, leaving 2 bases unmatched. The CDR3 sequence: CASSPTSGTDTQYF. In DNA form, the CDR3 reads TGTGCCAGCAGCCCGACTAGCGGCACAGATACGCAGTATTTT. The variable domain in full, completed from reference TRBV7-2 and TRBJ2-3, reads GAGVSQSPSNKVTEKGKDVELRCDPISGHTALYWYRQSLGQGLEFLIYFQGNSAPDKSGLPSDRFSAERTGGSVSTLTIQRTQQEDSAVYLCASSPTSGTDTQYFGPGTRLTVL.

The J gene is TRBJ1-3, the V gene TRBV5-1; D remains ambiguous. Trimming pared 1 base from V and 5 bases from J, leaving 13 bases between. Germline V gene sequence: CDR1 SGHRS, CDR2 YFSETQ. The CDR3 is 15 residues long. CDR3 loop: CASSLYQAARNTIYF. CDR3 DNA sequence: TGCGCCAGCAGCTTGTACCAGGCCGCGAGAAACACCATATATTTT.